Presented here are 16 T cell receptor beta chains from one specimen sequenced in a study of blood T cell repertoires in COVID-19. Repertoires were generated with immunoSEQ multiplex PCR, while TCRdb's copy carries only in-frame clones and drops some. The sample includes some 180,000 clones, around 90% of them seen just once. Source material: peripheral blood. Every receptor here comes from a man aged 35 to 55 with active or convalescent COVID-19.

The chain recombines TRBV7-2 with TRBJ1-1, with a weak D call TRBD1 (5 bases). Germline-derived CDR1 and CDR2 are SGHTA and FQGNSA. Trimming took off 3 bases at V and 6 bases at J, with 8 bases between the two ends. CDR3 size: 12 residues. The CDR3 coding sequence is TGTGCCAGCAGCTTGGACACCCCTGAAGCTTTCTTT. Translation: CASSLDTPEAFF.

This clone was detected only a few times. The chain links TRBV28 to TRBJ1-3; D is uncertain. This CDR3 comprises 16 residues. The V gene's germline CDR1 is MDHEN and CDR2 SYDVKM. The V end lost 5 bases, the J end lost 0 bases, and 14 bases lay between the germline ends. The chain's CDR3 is CASSPAGAGSGNTIYF. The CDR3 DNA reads TGTGCCAGCAGTCCCGCGGGCGCCGGCTCTGGAAACACCATATATTTT.

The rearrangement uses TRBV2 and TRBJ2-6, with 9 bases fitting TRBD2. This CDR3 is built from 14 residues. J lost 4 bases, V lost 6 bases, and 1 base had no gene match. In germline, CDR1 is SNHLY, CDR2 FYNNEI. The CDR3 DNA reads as TGTGCCAGCAGGCGGGGGGGCGGGGCCAACGTCCTGACTTTC. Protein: CASRRGGGANVLTF.

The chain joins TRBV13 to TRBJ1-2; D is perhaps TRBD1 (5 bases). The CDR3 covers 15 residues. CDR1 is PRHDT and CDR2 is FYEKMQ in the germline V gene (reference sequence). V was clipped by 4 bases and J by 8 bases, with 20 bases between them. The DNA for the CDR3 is TGTGCCAGCAGCTCTATTGCAGGGCCCTCTGGGGGCTACACCTTC. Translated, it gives CASSSIAGPSGGYTF.

This chain's CDR3 is CASSLGFYSYEQYF. CDR3 DNA: TGTGCCAGCAGCTTAGGATTCTATTCCTACGAGCAGTACTTC. The chain has TRBV7-2 and TRBJ2-7; D is ambiguous. In germline, CDR1 is SGHTA, CDR2 FQGNSA. The CDR3 sequence is 14 residues long. Trimming removed 1 base at V and 1 base at J, with 8 bases between.

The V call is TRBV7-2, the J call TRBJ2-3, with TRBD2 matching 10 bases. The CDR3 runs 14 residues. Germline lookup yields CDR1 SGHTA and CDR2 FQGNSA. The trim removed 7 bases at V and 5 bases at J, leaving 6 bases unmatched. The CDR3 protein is CASNRAGGVDTQYF. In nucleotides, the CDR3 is TGTGCCAGCAATCGAGCGGGAGGGGTAGATACGCAGTATTTT. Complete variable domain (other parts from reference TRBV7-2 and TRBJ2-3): GAGVSQSPSNKVTEKGKDVELRCDPISGHTALYWYRQSLGQGLEFLIYFQGNSAPDKSGLPSDRFSAERTGGSVSTLTIQRTQQEDSAVYLCASNRAGGVDTQYFGPGTRLTVL.

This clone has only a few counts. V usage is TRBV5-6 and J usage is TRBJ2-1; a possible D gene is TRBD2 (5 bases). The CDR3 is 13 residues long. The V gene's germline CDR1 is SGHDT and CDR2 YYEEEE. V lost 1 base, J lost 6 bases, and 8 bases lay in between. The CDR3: CASSLTRGNEQFF. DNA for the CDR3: TGTGCCAGCAGCTTGACCCGGGGCAATGAGCAGTTCTTC. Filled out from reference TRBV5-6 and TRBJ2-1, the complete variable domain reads DAGVTQSPTHLIKTRGQQVTLRCSPKSGHDTVSWYQQALGQGPQFIFQYYEEEERQRGNFPDRFSGHQFPNYSSELNVNALLLGDSALYLCASSLTRGNEQFFGPGTRLTVL.

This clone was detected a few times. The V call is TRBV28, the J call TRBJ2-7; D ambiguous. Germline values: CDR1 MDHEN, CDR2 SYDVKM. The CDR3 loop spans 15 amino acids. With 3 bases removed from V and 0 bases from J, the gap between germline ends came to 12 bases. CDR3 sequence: CASSLTPLSSYEQYF. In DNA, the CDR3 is TGTGCCAGCAGTTTGACTCCCCTGAGCTCCTACGAGCAGTACTTC. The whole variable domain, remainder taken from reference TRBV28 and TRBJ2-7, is DVKVTQSSRYLVKRTGEKVFLECVQDMDHENMFWYRQDPGLGLRLIYFSYDVKMKEKGDIPEGYSVSREKKERFSLILESASTNQTSMYLCASSLTPLSSYEQYFGPGTRLTVT.

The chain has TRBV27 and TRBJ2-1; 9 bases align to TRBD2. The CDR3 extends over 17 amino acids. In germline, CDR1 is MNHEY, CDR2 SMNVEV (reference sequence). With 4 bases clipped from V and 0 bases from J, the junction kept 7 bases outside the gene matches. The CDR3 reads CASSSPASGVSYNEQFF. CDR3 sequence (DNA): TGTGCCAGCAGTTCGCCGGCTAGCGGGGTCTCCTACAATGAGCAGTTCTTC.

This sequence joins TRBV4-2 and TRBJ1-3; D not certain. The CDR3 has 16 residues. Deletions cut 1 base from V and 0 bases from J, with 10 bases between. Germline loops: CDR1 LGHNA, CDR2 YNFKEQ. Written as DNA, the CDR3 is TGTGCCAGCAGCCAAGGCGGCAGTGCCTCTGGAAACACCATATATTTT. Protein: CASSQGGSASGNTIYF.

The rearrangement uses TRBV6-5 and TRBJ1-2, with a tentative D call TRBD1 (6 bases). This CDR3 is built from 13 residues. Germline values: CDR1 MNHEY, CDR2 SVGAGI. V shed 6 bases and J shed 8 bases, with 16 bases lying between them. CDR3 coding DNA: TGTGCCAGCAGCCCCGGGACATCTCTGGGCTACACCTTC. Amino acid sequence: CASSPGTSLGYTF.

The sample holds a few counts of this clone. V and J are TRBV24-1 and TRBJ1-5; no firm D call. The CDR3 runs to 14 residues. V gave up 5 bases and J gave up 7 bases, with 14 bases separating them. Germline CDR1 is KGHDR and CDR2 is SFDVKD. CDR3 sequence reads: CATSGSTFGQPQHF. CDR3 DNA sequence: TGTGCCACCAGTGGTAGTACGTTCGGGCAGCCCCAGCATTTT.

The CDR3 DNA follows: TGTGCCAGCTCACTCCCAGTCTCCTACAATGAGCAGTTCTTC. Translated, it gives CASSLPVSYNEQFF. The chain joins TRBV18 to TRBJ2-1; D gene unclear. V was shortened by 4 bases and J by 0 bases, with 7 bases between the two germline ends. The CDR3 consists of 14 residues. Germline V gene data show CDR1 as KGHSH and CDR2 as LQKENI.

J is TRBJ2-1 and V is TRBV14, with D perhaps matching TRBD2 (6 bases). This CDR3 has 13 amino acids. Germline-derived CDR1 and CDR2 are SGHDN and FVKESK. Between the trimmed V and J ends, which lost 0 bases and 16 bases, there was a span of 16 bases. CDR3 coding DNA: TGTGCCAGCAGCCAAGATTCTGTGCGGGATTCATTCTTC. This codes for CASSQDSVRDSFF.

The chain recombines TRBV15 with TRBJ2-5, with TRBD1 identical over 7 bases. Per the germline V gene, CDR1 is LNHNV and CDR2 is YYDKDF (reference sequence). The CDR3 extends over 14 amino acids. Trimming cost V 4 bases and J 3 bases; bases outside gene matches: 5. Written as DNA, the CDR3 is TGTGCCACCAGCAAACTCGACAGGGAAGAGACCCAGTACTTC. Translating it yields CATSKLDREETQYF.

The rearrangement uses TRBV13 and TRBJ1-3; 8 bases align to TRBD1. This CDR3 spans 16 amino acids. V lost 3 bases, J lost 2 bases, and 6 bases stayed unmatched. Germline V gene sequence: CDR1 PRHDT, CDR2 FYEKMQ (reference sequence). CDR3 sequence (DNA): TGTGCCAGCAGCTTTTTAGGACAGGGCACTGGAAACACCATATATTTT. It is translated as CASSFLGQGTGNTIYF. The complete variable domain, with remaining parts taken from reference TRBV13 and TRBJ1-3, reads AAGVIQSPRHLIKEKRETATLKCYPIPRHDTVYWYQQGPGQDPQFLISFYEKMQSDKGSIPDRFSAQQFSDYHSELNMSSLELGDSALYFCASSFLGQGTGNTIYFGEGSWLTVV.